These 17 T cell receptor beta chains originate from one sample sequenced in a study of beta chain features in type 1 diabetes. What was sequenced were expressed TCRB transcripts, since all of the isolated RNA had been reverse transcribed. Only in-frame clones appear in the TCRdb table, and some are missing; sequencing was by immunoSEQ multiplex PCR. The sample shows 900,000 or so clones, 15% to 20% of them seen only once. The material sequenced was naive CD4+ T cells from blood. The origin of the receptors is a woman aged 18-29 years in good health.

This clone occurred a few times. V and J are TRBV4-3 and TRBJ1-2; no clear D. Trimming removed 0 bases from V and 0 bases from J, with 11 bases in between. Looked up from germline, CDR1 is LGHNA and CDR2 is YSLEER. This CDR3 spans 16 amino acids. CDR3 sequence (DNA): TGCGCCAGCAGCCAAGAGCGAAGAACAGCTAACTATGGCTACACCTTC. This codes for CASSQERRTANYGYTF.

J is TRBJ1-5 and V is TRBV18; no firm D call. Trimming removed 4 bases at V and 4 bases at J, with 11 bases between. CDR1 is KGHSH and CDR2 is LQKENI in the germline V gene. The CDR3 is 14 residues long. In DNA, the CDR3 is TGTGCCAGCTCACTAACAGACCTAAATCAGCCCCAGCATTTT. Translating it yields CASSLTDLNQPQHF.

This clone was seen a handful of times. The chain recombines TRBV27 with TRBJ2-2; tentative D call: TRBD1 (6 bases). The CDR3 sequence is 14 residues long. Germline assignment: CDR1 MNHEY and CDR2 SMNVEV (reference sequence). V lost 3 bases and J 6 bases, leaving 11 bases between the germline ends. CDR3 nucleotides: TGTGCCAGCAGTTTTGAGGGGGTGGCCGGGGAGCTGTTTTTT. It yields the protein CASSFEGVAGELFF.

V usage is TRBV7-2 and J usage is TRBJ2-6, with D perhaps matching TRBD1 (5 bases). Germline V gene sequence: CDR1 SGHTA, CDR2 FQGNSA. CDR3 length: 17 residues. Trimming cost V 2 bases and J 1 base, with 12 bases left between them. Written as DNA, the CDR3 is TGTGCCAGCAGCTTAATGCAGGGTGGGTCTGGGGCCAACGTCCTGACTTTC. It specifies CASSLMQGGSGANVLTF. Drawing the rest from reference TRBV7-2 and TRBJ2-6, the complete variable domain is GAGVSQSPSNKVTEKGKDVELRCDPISGHTALYWYRQSLGQGLEFLIYFQGNSAPDKSGLPSDRFSAERTGGSVSTLTIQRTQQEDSAVYLCASSLMQGGSGANVLTFGAGSRLTVL.

This clone has just a few counts. The rearrangement uses TRBV7-9 and TRBJ2-3; 11 positions match TRBD2. V trimming: 5 bases; J trimming: 0 bases; junction bases outside the gene matches: 7. This CDR3 spans 17 amino acids. CDR1 SEHNR and CDR2 FQNEAQ come from the germline V gene (reference sequence). CDR3 in DNA: TGTGCCAGCAGCCAGAGACGACTAGCGGGGAGCACAGATACGCAGTATTTT. Protein product: CASSQRRLAGSTDTQYF.

This clone was recorded a few times. The chain recombines TRBV4-2 with TRBJ2-1; 13 bases match TRBD2. The CDR3 totals 20 residues. Germline CDR1 and CDR2: LGHNA and YNFKEQ. V gave up 4 bases and J gave up 0 bases; unmatched junction bases: 12. CDR3 loop: CASSLKGTSGTLSSYNEQFF. DNA for the CDR3: TGTGCCAGCAGCCTCAAAGGGACTAGCGGGACCTTGAGCTCCTACAATGAGCAGTTCTTC.

This CDR3 is CASSQDVWIQETQYF. The CDR3 DNA reads TGCGCCAGCAGCCAAGATGTCTGGATCCAAGAGACCCAGTACTTC. The chain couples TRBV5-1 to TRBJ2-5; D gene ambiguous. The ends were cut back, 4 bases at V and 1 base at J, with 14 bases in the middle. Germline CDR1 and CDR2: SGHRS and YFSETQ. The CDR3 is made up of 15 amino acids.

The rearrangement joins TRBV28 to TRBJ2-5; TRBD1 aligns across 8 bases. CDR3 length: 18 amino acids. Per the germline V gene, CDR1 is MDHEN and CDR2 is SYDVKM. V lost 3 bases and J lost 5; bases outside the gene matches: 17. In nucleotides, the CDR3 is TGTGCCAGCAGTTTCCCCGGAGACAGGGGAGGCTGGTTTGAGACCCAGTACTTC. Amino acids: CASSFPGDRGGWFETQYF.

In its sample, this clone was seen a few times. The rearrangement links TRBV19 to TRBJ1-2; 9 bases are shared with TRBD1. The ends lost 3 bases at V and 2 bases at J; junction bases unmatched: 4. The CDR3 contains 15 residues. Germline assignment: CDR1 LNHDA and CDR2 SQIVND (reference sequence). The chain's CDR3 is CASSINGQGNYGYTF. In DNA form, the CDR3 reads TGTGCCAGTAGTATTAACGGACAGGGGAACTATGGCTACACCTTC.

This sequence joins TRBV19 and TRBJ2-1, with a weak D call TRBD1 (6 bases). The V gene lost 4 bases and the J gene lost 5 bases, with 18 bases spanning the gap. CDR1 and CDR2 from the germline V gene are LNHDA and SQIVND (reference sequence). This CDR3 contains 16 residues. The DNA of the CDR3 is TGTGCCAGTAGTAGAGGTAAGGGGGACGCTAACAATGAGCAGTTCTTC. This sequence encodes CASSRGKGDANNEQFF.

The table lists this clone with a few counts. V gene TRBV7-2 combines with J gene TRBJ2-7, with 8 bases lining up with TRBD1. V trimming: 6 bases; J trimming: 2 bases; junction bases outside the gene matches: 3. Germline CDR1 reads SGHTA; CDR2 reads FQGNSA. CDR3 length: 13 residues. This CDR3 is CASSGTGPYEQYF. The DNA of the CDR3 is TGTGCCAGCAGTGGGACAGGACCCTACGAGCAGTACTTC.

The J gene is TRBJ2-3, the V gene TRBV5-1, with 8 bases that match TRBD2. V gave up 4 bases and J gave up 4 bases; unmatched junction bases: 11. The CDR3 covers 16 residues. Germline V gives CDR1 SGHRS, CDR2 YFSETQ. In DNA, the CDR3 is TGCGCCAGCAGCCAGGGACCGGGACTAGATTCAGATACGCAGTATTTT. This encodes CASSQGPGLDSDTQYF.

This clone was observed a few times. The J gene is TRBJ1-2, the V gene TRBV19; D unclear. The CDR3 extends over 14 amino acids. CDR1 and CDR2 from the germline V gene are LNHDA and SQIVND (reference sequence). Trimming removed 2 bases at V and 0 bases at J, with 7 bases between. Written as DNA, the CDR3 is TGTGCCAGTAGTATAACAACTTCTAACTATGGCTACACCTTC. Translated, it gives CASSITTSNYGYTF.

This sequence joins TRBV10-3 and TRBJ2-1, with 7 bases lining up with TRBD2. The CDR3 is 15 amino acids. V dropped 9 bases and J dropped 5; count of bases not matched to a gene: 13. CDR1 and CDR2 (germline): ENHRY, SYGVKD. Written as DNA, the CDR3 is TGTGCCATGAAAGCGGGGCAAGAACGAGACAATGAGCAGTTCTTC. It specifies CAMKAGQERDNEQFF.

This clone was seen only a few times. Written as DNA, the CDR3 is TGTGCCAGCAGCCAAACTAGCGGGAGGTACAATGAGCAGTTCTTC. This gives the protein CASSQTSGRYNEQFF. V usage is TRBV9 and J usage is TRBJ2-1; 12 bases agree with TRBD2. From germline, CDR1 is SGDLS and CDR2 YYNGEE. Trimming took 4 bases from V and 4 from J; bases not matched to a gene: 3. The CDR3 consists of 15 residues.

This clone was seen only a few times. The chain joins TRBV18 to TRBJ1-2; 7 bases are shared with TRBD1. This CDR3 has 16 residues. Trimming cost V 3 bases and J 2 bases; bases outside gene matches: 9. CDR1 and CDR2 from the germline V gene are KGHSH and LQKENI. CDR3 amino acids: CASSPSPGTVNYGYTF. CDR3 DNA sequence: TGTGCCAGCTCACCTTCGCCCGGGACAGTCAACTATGGCTACACCTTC.

The chain uses TRBV28 and TRBJ2-1; 11 positions match TRBD2. Germline V gene lookup returns CDR1 MDHEN and CDR2 SYDVKM. Unmatched junction bases numbered 9, after V lost 6 bases and J lost 2 bases. The CDR3 is made up of 17 amino acids. The CDR3 coding sequence is TGTGCCAGCAGCTTAATCTTGGGACTAGCGGCCTACAATGAGCAGTTCTTC. This encodes CASSLILGLAAYNEQFF.